One sample yielded the 20 T cell receptor beta chains listed below, sequenced in a study of cytomegalovirus exposure and HLA in healthy donors. Profiling relied on immunoSEQ multiplex PCR, and the TCRdb table lists in-frame clones only, not all of them. The table includes over 200,000 clones, 70% to 90% detected once. Sequenced: PBMCs. Receptor source: a young woman in good health and CMV-seronegative.

This chain joins TRBV30 and TRBJ2-7; maybe TRBD2 (5 bases). This CDR3 is built from 13 residues. Per the germline V gene, CDR1 is GTSNPN and CDR2 is SVGIG (reference sequence). The V end lost 2 bases, the J end lost 4 bases, and 12 bases lay between the germline ends. The CDR3 nucleotides read TGTGCCTGGAGTTTTCTTAGGACTTACGAGCAGTACTTC. Translation: CAWSFLRTYEQYF. The full variable domain, its missing parts supplied by reference TRBV30 and TRBJ2-7, is SQTIHQWPATLVQPVGSPLSLECTVEGTSNPNLYWYRQAAGRGLQLLFYSVGIGQISSEVPQNLSASRPQDRQFILSSKKLLLSDSGFYLCAWSFLRTYEQYFGPGTRLTVT.

The genes are TRBV7-8 and TRBJ1-3; D remains ambiguous. This CDR3 has 15 residues. V shed 4 bases and J shed 0 bases, with 10 bases lying between them. CDR1 SGHVS and CDR2 FQNEAQ come from the germline V gene. DNA for the CDR3: TGTGCCAGCAGCTCGGGGATAAGCTCTGGAAACACCATATATTTT. Residues: CASSSGISSGNTIYF.

The genes are TRBV27 and TRBJ2-7, with a weak D call TRBD2 (5 bases). The CDR3 runs to 13 residues. CDR1 is MNHEY, CDR2 SMNVEV, per germline (reference sequence). V lost 3 bases and J 4 bases, leaving 10 bases between the germline ends. CDR3: CASSFYPGYEQYF. Here the CDR3 DNA reads TGTGCCAGCAGTTTTTACCCGGGATACGAGCAGTACTTC.

This chain joins TRBV11-3 and TRBJ2-2; TRBD1 aligns across 8 bases. The CDR3 contains 13 residues. In germline, CDR1 is SGHNT, CDR2 YENEEA. Losses at the gene ends were 4 bases for V and 6 bases for J; bases not matched to a gene: 1. CDR3 sequence reads: CASSYRGSGELFF. The DNA of the CDR3 is TGTGCCAGCAGCTACAGGGGGTCCGGGGAGCTGTTTTTT.

The chain recombines TRBV29-1 with TRBJ2-5, with D perhaps TRBD1 (6 bases). Germline V gene sequence: CDR1 SQVTM, CDR2 ANQGSEA. V dropped 3 bases and J dropped 2 bases, with 19 bases sitting between them. The CDR3 is 16 residues long. The CDR3: CSVEATGWYKQETQYF. CDR3 nucleotides: TGCAGCGTTGAGGCGACAGGATGGTACAAGCAAGAGACCCAGTACTTC.

This clone turned up a few times. The chain combines TRBV4-1 with TRBJ2-7; perhaps TRBD2 as D (5 bases). Germline loops: CDR1 MGHRA, CDR2 YSYEKL. V dropped 4 bases and J dropped 3 bases, with 13 bases sitting between them. The CDR3 length is 14 residues. The CDR3 spells CASSLTDRGYEQYF. CDR3 nucleotide sequence: TGCGCCAGCAGCCTAACTGACCGGGGCTACGAGCAGTACTTC.

In this sample, this clone turned up once. The chain is built from TRBV7-9 and TRBJ2-3, with a tentative D call TRBD1 (5 bases). The V gene's germline CDR1 is SEHNR and CDR2 FQNEAQ (reference sequence). The CDR3 extends over 14 amino acids. V lost 5 bases and J 2 bases, leaving 11 bases between the germline ends. The chain's CDR3 is CASSPDSLTDTQYF. The CDR3 region has the DNA TGTGCCAGCAGCCCCGACAGTCTCACAGATACGCAGTATTTT.

This clone was recorded once. This chain connects TRBV11-2 to TRBJ1-1; 8 nucleotides match TRBD1. V gave up 5 bases and J gave up 0 bases; unmatched junction bases: 14. Germline values: CDR1 SGHAT, CDR2 FQNNGV. This CDR3 is 18 amino acids long. CDR3 nucleotides: TGTGCCAGCAGCCACCTCAGGGGGACAGGAATCATGAACACTGAAGCTTTCTTT. This gives the protein CASSHLRGTGIMNTEAFF. The entire variable domain, with the rest obtained from reference TRBV11-2 and TRBJ1-1, is as follows: EAGVAQSPRYKIIEKRQSVAFWCNPISGHATLYWYQQILGQGPKLLIQFQNNGVVDDSQLPKDRFSAERLKGVDSTLKIQPAKLEDSAVYLCASSHLRGTGIMNTEAFFGQGTRLTVV.

The V and J genes are TRBV14 and TRBJ2-1; no firm D call. CDR3 length: 11 residues. V lost 5 bases and J 10 bases, leaving 9 bases between the germline ends. Germline V lookup: CDR1 SGHDN, CDR2 FVKESK. This chain's CDR3 is CASSSDREQFF. DNA for the CDR3: TGTGCCAGCAGCAGCGACCGAGAGCAGTTCTTC.

The chain is built from TRBV19 and TRBJ2-6; D may be TRBD1 (5 bases). The CDR3 extends over 14 amino acids. Trimming took 6 bases from V and 3 from J, leaving 9 bases between them. CDR1 and CDR2 from the germline V gene are LNHDA and SQIVND (reference sequence). The CDR3 coding sequence is TGTGCCAGTAGGGCCAGGGATGGGGCCAACGTCCTGACTTTC. As protein: CASRARDGANVLTF.

This clone was recorded only once. V is TRBV7-9 and J is TRBJ2-1, with 9 bases fitting TRBD2. The junction had 0 bases not matched to a gene; V was cut back by 1 base and J by 2 bases. Germline CDR1 and CDR2: SEHNR and FQNEAQ (reference sequence). This CDR3 comprises 15 residues. The CDR3 sequence: CASSLVAGAYNEQFF. The CDR3 nucleotides read TGTGCCAGCAGCTTAGTAGCGGGAGCCTACAATGAGCAGTTCTTC.

V and J are TRBV19 and TRBJ2-1, with D perhaps TRBD2 (5 bases). Germline CDR1 reads LNHDA; CDR2 reads SQIVND (reference sequence). This CDR3 comprises 15 residues. V was trimmed by 5 bases and J by 3 bases, leaving 14 bases between them. The CDR3 DNA reads as TGTGCCAGTAGTCAGGACGGGGTGGGCTACAATGAGCAGTTCTTC. Its protein product is CASSQDGVGYNEQFF.

The chain couples TRBV4-1 to TRBJ1-1, with 7 bases identical to TRBD1. Trimming at V came to 5 bases and at J to 5 bases, leaving 14 bases not matched to a gene. The CDR3 extends over 16 amino acids. Germline loops: CDR1 MGHRA, CDR2 YSYEKL. The CDR3 here is CASSVVGGGGGTEAFF. The CDR3 bases are TGCGCCAGCAGCGTAGTAGGGGGCGGAGGAGGGACTGAAGCTTTCTTT.

The chain couples TRBV7-2 to TRBJ2-7; possible D gene TRBD1, 5 bases. This CDR3 contains 12 residues. In germline, CDR1 is SGHTA, CDR2 FQGNSA. With 6 bases removed from V and 4 bases from J, the gap between germline ends came to 10 bases. This CDR3 is CASRGRGYEQYF. CDR3 bases: TGTGCCAGCAGGGGAAGGGGTTACGAGCAGTACTTC. Drawing the rest from reference TRBV7-2 and TRBJ2-7, the complete variable domain is GAGVSQSPSNKVTEKGKDVELRCDPISGHTALYWYRQSLGQGLEFLIYFQGNSAPDKSGLPSDRFSAERTGGSVSTLTIQRTQQEDSAVYLCASRGRGYEQYFGPGTRLTVT.

The chain is built from TRBV5-1 and TRBJ2-1; 15 nucleotides line up with TRBD2. Germline V CDR1 and CDR2: SGHRS, YFSETQ. CDR3 length equals 17 residues. V lost 7 bases and J lost 8; bases outside the gene matches: 13. The CDR3 reads CASCSSGLAGGLDEQFF. Written as DNA, the CDR3 is TGCGCCAGCTGTAGCAGTGGACTAGCGGGAGGGCTGGATGAGCAGTTCTTC.

The table lists this clone with a count of one. This chain joins TRBV7-2 and TRBJ2-1; TRBD2 aligns across 10 bases. Germline trimming cut 5 bases from V and 2 bases from J; bases unmatched to any gene: 9. The CDR3 has 17 residues. Germline V gene lookup returns CDR1 SGHTA and CDR2 FQGNSA. CDR3 region: CASSPDWLAGAYNEQFF. CDR3 bases: TGTGCCAGCAGCCCCGACTGGCTAGCGGGAGCCTACAATGAGCAGTTCTTC. The full variable domain, rest sourced from reference TRBV7-2 and TRBJ2-1, is GAGVSQSPSNKVTEKGKDVELRCDPISGHTALYWYRQSLGQGLEFLIYFQGNSAPDKSGLPSDRFSAERTGGSVSTLTIQRTQQEDSAVYLCASSPDWLAGAYNEQFFGPGTRLTVL.

The rearrangement joins TRBV28 to TRBJ2-5; TRBD2 matches 7 bases. Trimming removed 5 bases from V and 5 bases from J; junction bases left unmatched: 8. This CDR3 has 14 amino acids. Germline V gene data show CDR1 as MDHEN and CDR2 as SYDVKM. The CDR3: CASSPGLPGETQYF. CDR3 sequence (DNA): TGTGCCAGCAGTCCGGGACTACCAGGCGAGACCCAGTACTTC.

J is TRBJ2-3 and V is TRBV9, with a possible D match to TRBD1 (5 bases). V was shortened by 3 bases and J by 2 bases, with 19 bases between the two germline ends. The CDR3 is made up of 17 amino acids. The germline gives CDR1 SGDLS, CDR2 YYNGEE. The CDR3 sequence: CASSANRRGLYTDTQYF. CDR3 DNA: TGTGCCAGCAGCGCAAACCGAAGGGGCTTATACACAGATACGCAGTATTTT.

This chain joins TRBV28 and TRBJ2-7, with 15 bases identical to TRBD2. V dropped 5 bases and J dropped 2; count of bases not matched to a gene: 7. The V gene's germline CDR1 is MDHEN and CDR2 SYDVKM. The CDR3 length is 17 residues. CDR3 loop: CASSAWTSGRDPYEQYF. CDR3 sequence (DNA): TGTGCCAGCAGTGCCTGGACTAGCGGGAGGGATCCCTACGAGCAGTACTTC. Full variable domain (outside the CDR3, taken from reference TRBV28 and TRBJ2-7): DVKVTQSSRYLVKRTGEKVFLECVQDMDHENMFWYRQDPGLGLRLIYFSYDVKMKEKGDIPEGYSVSREKKERFSLILESASTNQTSMYLCASSAWTSGRDPYEQYFGPGTRLTVT.

The chain carries TRBV28 and TRBJ1-2, with TRBD1 matching 9 bases. The CDR3 runs 13 residues. Germline loops: CDR1 MDHEN, CDR2 SYDVKM. With V trimmed by 4 bases and J by 6 bases, 3 bases remained unmatched. CDR3 nucleotides: TGTGCCAGCAGTTACAGGGGGCGGGATGGCTACACCTTC. It specifies CASSYRGRDGYTF.